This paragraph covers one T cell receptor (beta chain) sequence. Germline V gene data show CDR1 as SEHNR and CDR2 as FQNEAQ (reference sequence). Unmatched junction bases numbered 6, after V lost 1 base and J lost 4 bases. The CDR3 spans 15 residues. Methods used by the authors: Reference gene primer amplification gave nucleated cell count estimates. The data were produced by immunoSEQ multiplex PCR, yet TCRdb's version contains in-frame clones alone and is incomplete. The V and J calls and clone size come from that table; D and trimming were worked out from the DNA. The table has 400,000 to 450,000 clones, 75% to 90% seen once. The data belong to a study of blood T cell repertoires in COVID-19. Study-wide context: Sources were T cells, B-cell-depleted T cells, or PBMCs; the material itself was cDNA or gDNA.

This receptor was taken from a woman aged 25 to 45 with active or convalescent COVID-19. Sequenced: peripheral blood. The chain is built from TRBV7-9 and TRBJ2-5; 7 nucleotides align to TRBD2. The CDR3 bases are TGTGCCAGCAGCTTAGTCGGGGCTAGCGGAGAGACCCAGTACTTC. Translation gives CASSLVGASGETQYF.